This TCR beta chain was documented in a study of OX40 agonist ivuxolimab in advanced cancers. Here immunoSEQ multiplex PCR was the method, and the copy in TCRdb shows in-frame clones only, minus some. The repertoire holds about 69,000 clones, 91% seen once, with around 0.31% in the top ten. V lost 3 bases to trimming and J lost 6 bases, with 9 bases between them. The CDR3 totals 13 residues. Germline assignment: CDR1 LNHDA and CDR2 SQIVND (reference sequence). The chain uses TRBV19 and TRBJ2-1, with a tentative D call TRBD1 (6 bases). This receptor was taken from an adult with an advanced solid tumor such as melanoma, head and neck, liver or kidney cancer. Source: CD4+ or CD8+ T cells sorted from blood, taken in a trial of the OX40 agonist ivuxolimab. Here the CDR3 reads CASSIQQGNEQFF. CDR3 bases: TGTGCCAGTAGTATCCAACAGGGCAATGAGCAGTTCTTC.